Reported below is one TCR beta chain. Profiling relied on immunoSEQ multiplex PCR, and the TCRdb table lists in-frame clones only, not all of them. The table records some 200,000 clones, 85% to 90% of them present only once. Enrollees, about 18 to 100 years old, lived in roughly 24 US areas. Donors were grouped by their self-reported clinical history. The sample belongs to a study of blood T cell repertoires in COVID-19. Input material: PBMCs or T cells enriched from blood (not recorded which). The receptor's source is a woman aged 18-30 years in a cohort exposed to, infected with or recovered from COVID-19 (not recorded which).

Written as DNA, the CDR3 is TGTGCCAGCAGTGAAGACAGGGGTAGGGACACCATATATTTT. Residues: CASSEDRGRDTIYF. The rearrangement links TRBV6-1 to TRBJ1-3, with 7 bases fitting TRBD1. CDR3 size: 14 residues. The V segment lost 1 base and the J segment 8 bases; nucleotides outside the gene matches: 5. Germline CDR1 MNHNS, CDR2 SASEGT.